This T cell receptor (beta chain) was sequenced in a study of regulatory T cells in long-lasting Graves disease. General study results and limits: Favored usage of TRBV28, TRBJ1-2 and TRBJ2-5 was recorded in persistent disease.

Time point of the sample: newly diagnosed GD, antithyroid drugs for less than 3 months. PBMC RNA served as the TCR library source. To make TCR beta libraries, researchers used iRepertoire HTBI primers and Arm-PCR of CDR3 regions. TCRdb used MiXCR to reprocess the multiplex PCR reads, holding one entry per CDR3 protein. The profile shows a few hundred thousand distinct CDR3 sequences, about 20% of them singletons. This clonotype was counted ten times or more. Its target is not known. The CDR3 covers 16 residues. Trimming cost V 4 bases and J 5 bases, with 20 bases left between them. Germline V CDR1 and CDR2: SEHNR, FQNEAQ (reference sequence). A further study also used this sample, focusing on T cells in Graves' hyperthyroidism and ophthalmopathy.

The chain recombines TRBV7-9 with TRBJ1-1; maybe TRBD1 (6 bases). Specimen: peripheral blood mononuclear cells (PBMCs), collected at new diagnosis, from a patient treated with antithyroid drugs. The clonotype originates from a woman younger than 45 with Graves disease. The CDR3 DNA reads as TGTGCCAGCAGCTCCCGTTGGGGGGGCGCTGAGACTGAAGCTTTCTTT. Its translation is CASSSRWGGAETEAFF.